This entry concerns a single T cell receptor beta chain. This sample is part of a study of blood T cell repertoires in COVID-19. Study in general: Acute-phase and convalescent COVID-19 samples originated in the United States, Italy and Spain. PBMCs, B-cell-depleted T cells, or T cells were the source of the cDNA or gDNA that made up the material.

Authors' data handling: Estimates of nucleated cell counts were drawn from the amplification of reference gene primers. Repertoires were generated with immunoSEQ multiplex PCR, while TCRdb's copy carries only in-frame clones and drops some. That table furnishes V, J and clone size, whereas the DNA furnished D and trimming. The table lists roughly 190,000 clones, 75% to 85% of them singletons, with 10% to 15% in the top ten. Per germline, CDR1 SGHAT and CDR2 FQNNGV. The V gene lost 1 base and the J gene lost 3 bases, with 19 bases spanning the gap. This CDR3 is 17 amino acids long. The receptor's source is a man aged 35-49 years who had recovered from COVID-19. Input material: PBMCs or T cells enriched from blood (not recorded which). This chain joins TRBV11-2 and TRBJ2-7; D possibly corresponds to TRBD2 (6 bases). The CDR3 sequence: CASSLGSTWGEVYEQYF. CDR3 in DNA: TGTGCCAGCAGCTTAGGGTCAACATGGGGGGAGGTCTACGAGCAGTACTTC.